These T cell receptor beta chains were read from a single sample in a study of T-cell reconstitution after alpha-beta-depleted transplantation in children. TCRdb redid the calling of the PCR reads with MiXCR, one entry per CDR3 protein. The sample consists of about 980,000 distinct CDR3 sequences, roughly 29% of them appearing once. The material was PBMCs, mostly from graft donor cells, obtained 360 days after TCRalphabeta/CD19-depleted stem cell transplant. All receptors come from a boy younger than two who had a stem cell transplant for SCID, so the T cells may come from the graft donor. Both conserved end residues are part of each CDR3. D genes are given only for firm matches. Clone size is given for some rows only: seen once, a few or many times, or a class if the clone is expanded.

D gene,V gene,clone size,J gene,CDR3 DNA,CDR3 protein
.,TRBV20-1,.,TRBJ2-1,TGCAGTGCTACCGATCAGGGACTCTCCTACAATGAGCAGTTCTTC,CSATDQGLSYNEQFF
.,TRBV6-5,few,TRBJ1-4,TGTGCCAGCAGTTCCCTCGTTCGAGTGAGGCGGAGAGAAAAACTGTTTTTT,CASSSLVRVRRREKLFF
.,TRBV18,.,TRBJ1-3,TGTGCCAGCTCACCTCCGGGTCCTAGCTCGGGAAACACCATATATTTT,CASSPPGPSSGNTIYF
TRBD1,TRBV25-1,few,TRBJ1-1,TGTGCCAGCAGTGAATACCGAGGGGGCGGTGAAGCTTTCTTT,CASSEYRGGGEAFF
TRBD1,TRBV7-2,.,TRBJ2-2,TGTGCCAGCAGCTTGGACAGACAGGGAACCGGGGAGCTGTTTTTT,CASSLDRQGTGELFF
.,TRBV12-3/TRBV12-4,.,TRBJ2-7,TGTGCCAGCAGACCGGACAGTGTCTCCTACGAGCAGTACTTC,CASRPDSVSYEQYF
.,TRBV20-1,.,TRBJ1-4,TGCAGTGCTAGATCTGTGTCTGGGGAAAAACTGTTTTTT,CSARSVSGEKLFF
.,TRBV6-2/TRBV6-3,.,TRBJ2-2,TGTGCCAGCAGTTACTTATTGGGGTCCACCGGGGAGCTGTTTTTT,CASSYLLGSTGELFF
TRBD2,TRBV12-3/TRBV12-4,few,TRBJ2-2,TGTGCCAGCAGTTCTTCTCTAGCGGGCCTTCCCACCGGGGAGCTGTTTTTT,CASSSSLAGLPTGELFF
.,TRBV29-1,.,TRBJ1-1,TGCAGCGTTGCCTCAAGGGCCCTTACAATGAACACTGAAGCTTTCTTT,CSVASRALTMNTEAFF
TRBD1,TRBV7-9,few,TRBJ2-2,TGTGCCAGCAGCCCAGGGGGCGTCCGGGAGCTGTTTTTT,CASSPGGVRELFF
.,TRBV5-6,few,TRBJ2-7,TGTGCCAGCAGCTTGTGGAGTGACCCCTACGAGCAGTACTTC,CASSLWSDPYEQYF
.,TRBV12-3/TRBV12-4,.,TRBJ1-2,TGTGCCAGCAGCTCGAGGGCGGAGGGCTACACCTTC,CASSSRAEGYTF
.,TRBV4-3,few,TRBJ1-1,TGCGCCAGCAGCCAAGATCTCGGACTGGGAATGGGGGTTGAAGCTTTCTTT,CASSQDLGLGMGVEAFF
TRBD1,TRBV7-9,few,TRBJ2-5,TGTGCCAGCAGCCCGAGGAACAGGGGCGAGACCCAGTACTTC,CASSPRNRGETQYF
TRBD2,TRBV12-3/TRBV12-4,.,TRBJ2-1,TGTGCCAGCATGGGTAGCGGGGGAGCCGCCTACAATGAGCAGTTCTTC,CASMGSGGAAYNEQFF
.,TRBV12-3/TRBV12-4,.,TRBJ2-7,TGTGCCAGCAGTTTAGTTCCAGGGGTGAGCTCCTACGAGCAGTACTTC,CASSLVPGVSSYEQYF
.,TRBV12-3/TRBV12-4,.,TRBJ2-2,TGTGCCAGCAAAAACTTGGACAGAAGAACTAGCGGGGAGCTGTTTTTT,CASKNLDRRTSGELFF
TRBD2,TRBV20-1,few,TRBJ2-1,TGCAGTGCTAGAGCCCTGGGACTAGCGGGGGACCTATTAGGCTTC,CSARALGLAGDLLGF
TRBD2,TRBV2,.,TRBJ2-7,TGTGCCAGCAGCGGACTTGTAGCGGGGGCCGGGTACGAGCAGTACTTC,CASSGLVAGAGYEQYF
TRBD1,TRBV18,.,TRBJ2-5,TGTGCCAGCTCACCTTGGGGACAGAAAGAGACCCAGTACTTC,CASSPWGQKETQYF
TRBD2,TRBV12-3/TRBV12-4,once,TRBJ2-3,TGTGCCAGCAGTTTATATCGGGGGGGCCTAAAGGGCTCAGATACGCAGTATTTT,CASSLYRGGLKGSDTQYF
.,TRBV27,.,TRBJ1-2,TGTGCCAGCAGTTTACAGGGAGGGAACTATGGCTACACCTTC,CASSLQGGNYGYTF
.,TRBV7-2,few,TRBJ1-6,TGTGCCAGCAGCAAGGGGAGGGGTTCACCCCTCCACTTT,CASSKGRGSPLHF
.,TRBV3-1,few,TRBJ2-2,TGTGCCAGCAGCCAAGATCTGAGCTCCGGGGAGCTGTTTTTT,CASSQDLSSGELFF
.,TRBV19,once,TRBJ1-2,TGTGCCAGTAGTATGTTTATCAATTACGGCTACACCTTC,CASSMFINYGYTF
.,TRBV29-1,.,TRBJ2-3,TGCAGCGTTGAAGGCAGGGCCGGAGGTACGCAGTATTTT,CSVEGRAGGTQYF
.,TRBV7-9,.,TRBJ1-2,TGTGCCAGCAGCTTAGAGGGACGGAACTATGGCTACACCTTC,CASSLEGRNYGYTF
.,TRBV5-5,.,TRBJ2-7,TGTGCCAGCAGCTTGGACATCTCCTTAGAGCAGTACTTC,CASSLDISLEQYF
.,TRBV10-3,.,TRBJ1-3,TGTGCCATCAGGAACCAGGATGGAAACACCATATATTTT,CAIRNQDGNTIYF
TRBD2,TRBV7-4,few,TRBJ2-2,TGTGCCAGCAGCTTAGCGCGGGGGGGCCGGGGCACCGGGGAGCTGTTTTTT,CASSLARGGRGTGELFF
.,TRBV7-2,.,TRBJ1-5,TGTGCCAGCGGCGACAGATATAGCAATCAGCCCCAGCATTTT,CASGDRYSNQPQHF
TRBD1,TRBV5-1,few,TRBJ2-3,TGCGCCAGCAGCTCTAGACAGGGGAAGAGGTCGGATACGCAGTATTTT,CASSSRQGKRSDTQYF
.,TRBV29-1,many,TRBJ2-3,TGCAGCGTTACAGGCACGGTAACAGATACGCAGTATTTT,CSVTGTVTDTQYF
.,TRBV7-2,.,TRBJ2-3,TGTGCCAGCAGCTTATTCACATTGGTCCGCACAGATACGCAGTATTTT,CASSLFTLVRTDTQYF
TRBD1,TRBV5-6,.,TRBJ2-1,TGTGCCAGCAGCCCGGGAGGACAGGGGAATAGGAATGAGCAGTTCTTC,CASSPGGQGNRNEQFF
.,TRBV21-1,.,TRBJ1-2,TGTGCCAGCAATGGTTGCACCCGAAAGTACTATGGCTACACCTTC,CASNGCTRKYYGYTF